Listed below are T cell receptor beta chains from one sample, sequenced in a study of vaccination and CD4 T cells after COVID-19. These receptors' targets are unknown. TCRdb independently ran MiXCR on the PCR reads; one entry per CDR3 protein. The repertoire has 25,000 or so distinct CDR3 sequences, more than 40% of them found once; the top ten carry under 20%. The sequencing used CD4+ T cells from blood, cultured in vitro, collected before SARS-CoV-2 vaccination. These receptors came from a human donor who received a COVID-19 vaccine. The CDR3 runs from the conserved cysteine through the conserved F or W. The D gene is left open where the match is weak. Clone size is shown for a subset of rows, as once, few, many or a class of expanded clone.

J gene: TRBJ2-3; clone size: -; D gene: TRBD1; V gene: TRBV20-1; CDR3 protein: CSAGQGITDTQYF; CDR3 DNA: TGCAGTGCTGGACAGGGTATCACAGATACGCAGTATTTT
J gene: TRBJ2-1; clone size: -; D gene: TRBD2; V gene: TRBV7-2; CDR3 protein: CASSTSGGTYNEQFF; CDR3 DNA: TGTGCCAGCAGCACTAGCGGGGGGACCTACAATGAGCAGTTCTTC
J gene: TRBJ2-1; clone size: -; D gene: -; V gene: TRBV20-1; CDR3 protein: CSARSPSGGTYNEQFF; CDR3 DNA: TGCAGTGCTAGATCACCTAGTGGGGGGACTTACAATGAGCAGTTCTTC
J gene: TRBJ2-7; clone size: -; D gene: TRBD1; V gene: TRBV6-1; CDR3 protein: CASRKGQGKYEQYF; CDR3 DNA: TGTGCCAGCAGGAAAGGACAGGGGAAATACGAGCAGTACTTC
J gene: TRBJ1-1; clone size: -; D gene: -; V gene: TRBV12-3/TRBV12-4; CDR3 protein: CASRTQGRGSEAFF; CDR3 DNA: TGTGCCAGCAGGACTCAGGGGCGGGGTTCTGAAGCTTTCTTT
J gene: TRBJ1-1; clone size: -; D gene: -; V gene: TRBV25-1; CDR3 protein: CASSERGYVDSEAFF; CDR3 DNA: TGTGCCAGCAGTGAAAGGGGGTACGTGGACAGTGAAGCTTTCTTT
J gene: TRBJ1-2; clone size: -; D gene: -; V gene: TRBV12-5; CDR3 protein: CASGSPEGGYGYTF; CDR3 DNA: TGTGCTAGTGGTTCACCCGAGGGGGGCTATGGCTACACCTTC
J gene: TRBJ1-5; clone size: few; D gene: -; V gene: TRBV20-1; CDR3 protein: CSARGDISNQPQHF; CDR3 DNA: TGCAGTGCTAGAGGGGACATTAGCAATCAGCCCCAGCATTTT
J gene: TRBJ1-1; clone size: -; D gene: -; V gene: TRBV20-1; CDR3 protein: CSARESHSGHTEAFF; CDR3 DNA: TGCAGTGCTAGAGAATCACACAGCGGGCACACTGAAGCTTTCTTT
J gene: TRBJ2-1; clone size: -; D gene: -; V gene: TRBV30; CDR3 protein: CAWWGAYNEQFF; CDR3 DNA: TGTGCCTGGTGGGGGGCCTACAATGAGCAGTTCTTC
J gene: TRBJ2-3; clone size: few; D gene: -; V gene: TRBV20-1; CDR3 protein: CSASAETGADTQYF; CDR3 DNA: TGCAGTGCTAGCGCCGAGACGGGTGCAGATACGCAGTATTTT
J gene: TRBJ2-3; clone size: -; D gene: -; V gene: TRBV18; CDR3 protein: CASSAVSTDTQYF; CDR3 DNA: TGTGCCAGCTCGGCAGTTAGCACAGATACGCAGTATTTT
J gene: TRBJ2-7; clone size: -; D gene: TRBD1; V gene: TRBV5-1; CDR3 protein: CASSWGTGGSYEQYF; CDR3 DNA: TGCGCCAGCAGCTGGGGGACAGGGGGATCCTACGAGCAGTACTTC
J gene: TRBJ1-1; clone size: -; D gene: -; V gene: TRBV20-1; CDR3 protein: CSAQGPDTEAFF; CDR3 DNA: TGCAGTGCCCAGGGGCCGGACACTGAAGCTTTCTTT
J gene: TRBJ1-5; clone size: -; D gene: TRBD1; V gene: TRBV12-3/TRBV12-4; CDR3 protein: CASSFRTGQDQPQHF; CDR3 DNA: TGTGCCAGCAGTTTTAGGACAGGCCAAGATCAGCCCCAGCATTTT
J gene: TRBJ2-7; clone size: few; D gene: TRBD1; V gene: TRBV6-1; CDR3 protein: CASSKDRVGIEQYF; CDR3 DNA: TGTGCCAGCAGTAAAGACAGGGTGGGAATCGAGCAGTACTTC
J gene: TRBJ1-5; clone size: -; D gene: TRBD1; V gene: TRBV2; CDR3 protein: CASSKGTGGGQPQHF; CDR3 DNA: TGTGCCAGCAGCAAAGGGACAGGGGGTGGCCAGCCCCAGCATTTT